This TCR beta chain originates from a study of control samples from healthy donors and cancer patients (dated by TCRdb to the early 2020s). Comments on this clone: Its target antigen remains unknown. Base qualities are not at hand, and no much larger clone is one base apart.

Libraries were made using the immunoSEQ multiplex PCR assay. TCRdb's version of the immuneACCESS table is confined to in-frame rearrangements and falls short of the full clone set. An unresolved V gene accounts for under half of the shortfall where checked; the remainder is of unknown origin. A total of roughly 94,000 clones appear in this sample, 84% of them only once. Jointly, the top ten make up around 35% of the sample. V is cut by 4 bases and J by 8 bases, and the space between the germline ends is 21 bases. The CDR3 runs 16 residues from the cysteine to the phenylalanine. Only the CDR3 part of the read is kept: 48 bases, read in frame from the first base. For CDR1 and CDR2, the germline V gene lists MNHEY and SVGEGT.

Sequencing input: PBMCs. The chain is assembled from TRBV6-2 or TRBV6-3 and TRBJ2-4; a confident D gene designation cannot be given. This TCR was recovered from a man between 65 and 85 years old with lung cancer. The nucleotide sequence reads as follows: TGTGCCAGCAGTTCTCAAAAATCTACCGCGCGCCACATTCAGTACTTC. Translated, this is CASSSQKSTARHIQYF.